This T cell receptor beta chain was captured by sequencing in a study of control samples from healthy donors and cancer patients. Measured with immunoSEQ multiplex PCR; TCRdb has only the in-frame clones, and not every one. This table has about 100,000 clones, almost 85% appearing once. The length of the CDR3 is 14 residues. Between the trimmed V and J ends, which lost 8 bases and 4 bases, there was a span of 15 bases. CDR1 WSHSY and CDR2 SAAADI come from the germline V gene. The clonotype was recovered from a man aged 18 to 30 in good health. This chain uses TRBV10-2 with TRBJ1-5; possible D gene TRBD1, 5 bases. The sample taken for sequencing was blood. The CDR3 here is CASADTFQNQPQHF. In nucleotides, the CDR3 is TGCGCCAGCGCGGACACGTTTCAAAATCAGCCCCAGCATTTT.